This T cell receptor (beta chain) was captured in a study of long-term antiretroviral therapy in people with HIV. Broader study findings: Even long-term ART left TRB diversity below transplant donor controls, despite gains.

Samples were assayed with immunoSEQ v3.0 at survey level. The data were produced by immunoSEQ multiplex PCR, yet TCRdb's version contains in-frame clones alone and is incomplete. The data hold 20,000 to 25,000 clones, with more than 70% observed a single time. The CDR3 runs to 14 residues. From germline, CDR1 is SQVTM and CDR2 ANQGSEA. V lost 6 bases, J lost 6 bases, and 3 bases stayed unmatched. In regard to this clone: Its specificity is not known.

The V and J genes are TRBV29-1 and TRBJ2-2; the match to TRBD2 covers 14 bases. Specimen: unsorted PBMCs, collected 2.6 years after starting antiretroviral therapy. The receptor was isolated from a woman between 50 and 59 years old with HIV. In DNA form, the CDR3 reads TGCAGCGTGAGGACTAGCGGGAGGTCCGGGGAGCTGTTTTTT. The encoded protein is CSVRTSGRSGELFF.